This TCR beta chain was retrieved from a study of OX40 agonist ivuxolimab in advanced cancers. Study-wide background: A history of anti-PD-1, anti-PD-L1 or anti-CTLA-4 therapy was acceptable, and over 30% had some.

Per germline, CDR1 SGHDN and CDR2 FVKESK. The CDR3 totals 15 residues. V dropped 0 bases and J dropped 8 bases, with 16 bases sitting between them. With respect to this clone: Its cognate antigen is unknown.

Regarding the study as a whole: Relative to CD4+, CD8+ T cells held more expanded clones on average.

Data came from immunoSEQ multiplex PCR; TCRdb stores just in-frame clones and leaves some out. The profile shows 36,000 or so clones, around 73% of them singletons. The receptor was derived from an adult with an advanced solid tumor such as melanoma, head and neck, liver or kidney cancer. Source: CD4+ or CD8+ T cells sorted from blood, taken in a trial of the OX40 agonist ivuxolimab. The chain uses TRBV14 and TRBJ1-2; a weak D match, TRBD1 (5 bases). The CDR3 bases are TGTGCCAGCAGCCAAGATGCTACCGGGGCGAGGGGCTACACCTTC. It yields the protein CASSQDATGARGYTF.